Listed here are 25 T cell receptor beta chains from one sample, sequenced in a study of T cell responses to AZD1222 COVID-19 vaccine. TCRdb's copy holds only in-frame clones and misses some; the assay was immunoSEQ multiplex PCR. This table has more than 95,000 clones, more than 75% appearing once. The material was peripheral blood, obtained on day 0 of AZD1222 vaccination. These receptors were taken from an adult in good health.

The J gene is TRBJ1-6, the V gene TRBV10-2; D is uncertain. There are 15 residues in the CDR3. V was pared by 2 bases and J by 8 bases, with 13 bases between. Germline lookup yields CDR1 WSHSY and CDR2 SAAADI. The CDR3 region has the DNA TGCGCCAGCAGTGAGAGGCGCCCCGGCGATTCACCCCTCCACTTT. It specifies CASSERRPGDSPLHF.

This chain connects TRBV9 to TRBJ1-2; the match to TRBD1 covers 7 bases. The CDR3 totals 16 residues. CDR1 SGDLS and CDR2 YYNGEE come from the germline V gene. Trimming removed 4 bases from V and 8 bases from J; junction bases left unmatched: 17. In DNA form, the CDR3 reads TGTGCCAGCAGCTCCCAGGGATACACAGGGGAGGAGGGCTACACCTTC. Residues: CASSSQGYTGEEGYTF.

This clone was detected only a few times. The genes are TRBV24-1 and TRBJ2-3; D may be TRBD2 (5 bases). This CDR3 has 13 residues. Germline V gene data show CDR1 as KGHDR and CDR2 as SFDVKD. Trimming took 5 bases from V and 6 from J, leaving 11 bases between them. The CDR3 region is CATSGGFEDTQYF. In nucleotides, the CDR3 is TGTGCCACCAGTGGAGGGTTCGAGGATACGCAGTATTTT.

This chain links TRBV2 with TRBJ2-1; 8 nucleotides match TRBD1. V shed 5 bases, J shed 2 bases, and the junction held 5 bases outside the gene matches. The CDR3 is 15 residues long. Looked up from germline, CDR1 is SNHLY and CDR2 is FYNNEI. CDR3 nucleotide sequence: TGTGCCAGCAGTAGCGGACAGGGACCCTACAATGAGCAGTTCTTC. Its protein product is CASSSGQGPYNEQFF. The full variable domain, rest sourced from reference TRBV2 and TRBJ2-1, is EPEVTQTPSHQVTQMGQEVILRCVPISNHLYFYWYRQILGQKVEFLVSFYNNEISEKSEIFDDQFSVERPDGSNFTLKIRSTKLEDSAMYFCASSSGQGPYNEQFFGPGTRLTVL.

The V call is TRBV5-1, the J call TRBJ2-7; 8 nucleotides align to TRBD1. Germline V gene sequence: CDR1 SGHRS, CDR2 YFSETQ. This CDR3 has 14 amino acids. V lost 4 bases to trimming and J lost 4 bases; unmatched junction nucleotides: 7. The CDR3 nucleotides read TGCGCCAGCAGCCCGCCAGGGGGCGGGTACGAGCAGTACTTC. The encoded protein is CASSPPGGGYEQYF.

This clone appeared once. This chain links TRBV19 with TRBJ1-1; 8 nucleotides agree with TRBD1. CDR1 and CDR2 (germline): LNHDA, SQIVND (reference sequence). Losses at the gene ends were 4 bases for V and 1 base for J; bases not matched to a gene: 5. This CDR3 contains 15 residues. This chain's CDR3 is CASSTTQGANTEAFF. CDR3 sequence (DNA): TGTGCCAGTAGTACAACCCAGGGGGCGAACACTGAAGCTTTCTTT.

The chain has TRBV11-1 and TRBJ2-6; D perhaps matches TRBD1 (6 bases). CDR3 length: 15 residues. Trimming took off 7 bases at V and 1 base at J, with 11 bases between the two ends. Germline lookup yields CDR1 SGHAT and CDR2 FQDESV (reference sequence). This chain's CDR3 is CASKGRGSGANVLTF. CDR3 bases: TGTGCCAGCAAAGGCAGGGGTTCTGGGGCCAACGTCCTGACTTTC.

The J gene is TRBJ1-6, the V gene TRBV6-1; D not resolved. The V gene's germline CDR1 is MNHNS and CDR2 SASEGT. V was pared by 3 bases and J by 7 bases, with 13 bases between. This CDR3 has 15 residues. The CDR3 coding sequence is TGTGCCAGCAGTGAGATGGGCCAGGCCAATTCACCCCTCCACTTT. This translates into CASSEMGQANSPLHF.

The sample holds a few counts of this clone. At one of its ends the junction is not consistent with the germline gene, which may arise from a read error. The CDR3 DNA reads as TGTGCTAGCAGCCCGGGGGGTAGGGCCGGGACTAGCGGGACGAGCTCCTACAATGAGCAGTTCTTC. Protein sequence: CASSPGGRAGTSGTSSYNEQFF. This chain links TRBV7-7 with TRBJ2-1, with TRBD2 matching over 13 bases. CDR3 length: 22 residues. Germline loops: CDR1 SSHAT, CDR2 FNYEAQ (reference sequence).

There are a few counts of this clone. The gene calls are TRBV29-1 and TRBJ1-1; D not certain. V was pared by 6 bases and J by 7 bases, with 9 bases between. This CDR3 spans 10 amino acids. Germline values: CDR1 SQVTM, CDR2 ANQGSEA. The CDR3 DNA follows: TGCAGCGTAGTTACAGTTGAAGCTTTCTTT. Its protein is CSVVTVEAFF.

The CDR3 loop is CASSQASPGELFF. The DNA for the CDR3 is TGTGCCAGCAGCCAAGCCTCACCCGGGGAGCTGTTTTTT. The rearrangement uses TRBV3-1 (or the pseudogene TRBV3-2) and TRBJ2-2, with D hard to call. V gave up 1 base and J gave up 6 bases, with 6 bases separating them. The CDR3 has 13 amino acids. The germline V gene has CDR1 LGHDT and CDR2 YNNKEL (reference sequence).

The rearrangement joins TRBV5-1 to TRBJ2-2, with D tentatively TRBD1 (6 bases). Germline V gene data show CDR1 as SGHRS and CDR2 as YFSETQ. The CDR3 totals 17 residues. Trimming cost V 2 bases and J 4 bases, with 18 bases left between them. The CDR3 sequence: CASSFAFDRWGTGELFF. CDR3 coding DNA: TGCGCCAGCAGCTTTGCTTTCGACAGGTGGGGCACCGGGGAGCTGTTTTTT.

The gene calls are TRBV6-5 and TRBJ1-1; D perhaps matches TRBD1 (5 bases). CDR1 MNHEY and CDR2 SVGAGI come from the germline V gene. This CDR3 contains 14 residues. Trimming cost V 2 bases and J 0 bases, with 7 bases left between them. The CDR3 spells CASSYRGMNTEAFF. CDR3 bases: TGTGCCAGCAGTTACAGGGGCATGAACACTGAAGCTTTCTTT.

The chain carries TRBV24-1 and TRBJ2-2, with 7 positions matching TRBD2. Losses at the gene ends were 3 bases for V and 5 bases for J; bases not matched to a gene: 11. Germline CDR1 is KGHDR and CDR2 is SFDVKD. The CDR3 is made up of 17 amino acids. CDR3 loop: CATSDGGLILGTGELFF. CDR3 bases: TGTGCCACCAGTGATGGGGGACTAATACTGGGGACCGGGGAGCTGTTTTTT.

This chain links TRBV12-5 with TRBJ1-3; D not resolved. The CDR3 extends over 15 amino acids. V was shortened by 6 bases and J by 0 bases, with 12 bases between the two germline ends. The germline V gene has CDR1 LGHNT and CDR2 FRNRAP. The DNA of the CDR3 is TGTGCTAGTGGCCCCCCGGTGGGCTCTGGAAACACCATATATTTT. It translates to CASGPPVGSGNTIYF.

This sequence joins TRBV14 and TRBJ1-3; D is ambiguous. The germline V gene encodes CDR1 SGHDN and CDR2 FVKESK. The ends were cut back, 6 bases at V and 4 bases at J, with 7 bases in the middle. CDR3 length equals 12 residues. As DNA, the CDR3 is TGTGCCAGCAGGGCAGGCGGAAACACCATATATTTT. Translated, it gives CASRAGGNTIYF. Looking up the rest from reference TRBV14 and TRBJ1-3 gives the full variable domain: EAGVTQFPSHSVIEKGQTVTLRCDPISGHDNLYWYRRVMGKEIKFLLHFVKESKQDESGMPNNRFLAERTGGTYSTLKVQPAELEDSGVYFCASRAGGNTIYFGEGSWLTVV.

This rearrangement joins TRBV10-3 to TRBJ2-2; TRBD1 or TRBD2 may be the D gene (6 bases each). V was cut by 0 bases and J by 6 bases, with 17 bases left in between. Germline V CDR1 and CDR2: ENHRY, SYGVKD. The CDR3 loop spans 17 amino acids. This CDR3 is CAISESPGVAGAGELFF. For the CDR3, the DNA is TGTGCCATCAGTGAGTCCCCGGGGGTAGCAGGGGCCGGGGAGCTGTTTTTT.

V is TRBV6-5 and J is TRBJ1-4; a possible D gene is TRBD1 (6 bases). The germline V and J ends were trimmed by 5 bases and 7 bases, with 11 bases remaining between them. Per the germline V gene, CDR1 is MNHEY and CDR2 is SVGAGI. The CDR3 runs 13 residues. The CDR3 reads CASSKGVGEKLFF. The CDR3 nucleotides are TGTGCCAGCAGTAAGGGGGTGGGTGAAAAACTGTTTTTT.

V and J are TRBV6-5 and TRBJ2-5; D is perhaps TRBD1 (8 bases). Germline-derived CDR1 and CDR2 are MNHEY and SVGAGI. The CDR3 loop spans 14 amino acids. Deletions cut 4 bases from V and 4 bases from J, with 13 bases between. The CDR3 here is CASSSDREGETQYF. The CDR3 DNA is TGTGCCAGCAGTTCGGACAGGGAGGGAGAGACCCAGTACTTC.

The chain carries TRBV28 and TRBJ2-7; 7 nucleotides match TRBD2. V dropped 2 bases and J dropped 3; count of bases not matched to a gene: 4. The CDR3 totals 14 residues. Looked up from germline, CDR1 is MDHEN and CDR2 is SYDVKM. DNA for the CDR3: TGTGCCAGCAGTTTACCGGGAGGTCGCTACGAGCAGTACTTC. Protein: CASSLPGGRYEQYF.

This clone was picked up one time. The chain employs TRBV2 and TRBJ2-1; tentatively, D is TRBD2 (5 bases). The V end was cut by 1 base, the J end by 6 bases, with 13 bases between. The CDR3 runs to 15 residues. The germline gives CDR1 SNHLY, CDR2 FYNNEI. DNA for the CDR3: TGTGCCAGCAGTGAAGGACTATCTCTTTCCAATGAGCAGTTCTTC. Amino acid sequence: CASSEGLSLSNEQFF.

The gene calls are TRBV4-1 and TRBJ2-7; a possible D gene is TRBD2 (6 bases). Trimming took off 4 bases at V and 2 bases at J, with 18 bases between the two ends. The germline V gene encodes CDR1 MGHRA and CDR2 YSYEKL. This CDR3 is built from 16 residues. CDR3 DNA sequence: TGCGCCAGCAGCCCCGTATTTCGGCGGGGTGCCTACGAGCAGTACTTC. Its translation is CASSPVFRRGAYEQYF.

This chain links TRBV15 with TRBJ1-3; no reliable D call. This CDR3 contains 15 residues. Trimming took 1 base from V and 4 from J, leaving 11 bases between them. The germline V gene has CDR1 LNHNV and CDR2 YYDKDF (reference sequence). CDR3 in DNA: TGTGCCACCAGCAGAGGGACCGGATTGGGAAACACCATATATTTT. It codes for CATSRGTGLGNTIYF.

V is TRBV6-5 and J is TRBJ2-1, with 9 bases that match TRBD1. The CDR3 is made up of 15 amino acids. The germline V gene has CDR1 MNHEY and CDR2 SVGAGI. J lost 9 bases, V lost 3 bases, and 9 bases had no gene match. Here the CDR3 DNA reads TGTGCCAGCAGTTATGGACAGGGGAGGTTTGGTGAGCAGTTCTTC. Its translation: CASSYGQGRFGEQFF.

This chain joins TRBV11-3 and TRBJ2-5, with D hard to call. The CDR3 loop spans 12 amino acids. Germline V CDR1 and CDR2: SGHNT, YENEEA. Trimming pared 5 bases from V and 0 bases from J, leaving 4 bases between. The CDR3, as DNA: TGTGCCAGCAGCCCCAACCAAGAGACCCAGTACTTC. It specifies CASSPNQETQYF. Full variable domain (rest looked up from reference TRBV11-3 and TRBJ2-5): EAGVVQSPRYKIIEKKQPVAFWCNPISGHNTLYWYLQNLGQGPELLIRYENEEAVDDSQLPKDRFSAERLKGVDSTLKIQPAELGDSAVYLCASSPNQETQYFGPGTRLLVL.